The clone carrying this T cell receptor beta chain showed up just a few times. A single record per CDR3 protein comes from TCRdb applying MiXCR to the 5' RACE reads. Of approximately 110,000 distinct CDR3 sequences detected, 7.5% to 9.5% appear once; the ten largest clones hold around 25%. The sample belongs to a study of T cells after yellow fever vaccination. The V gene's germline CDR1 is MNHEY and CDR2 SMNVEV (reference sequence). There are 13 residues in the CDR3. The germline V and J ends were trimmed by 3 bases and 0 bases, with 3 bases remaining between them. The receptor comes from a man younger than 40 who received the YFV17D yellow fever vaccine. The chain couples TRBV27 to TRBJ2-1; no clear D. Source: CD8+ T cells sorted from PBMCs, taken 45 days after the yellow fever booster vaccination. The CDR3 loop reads CASSFDSYNEQFF. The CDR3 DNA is TGTGCCAGCAGTTTCGACTCCTACAATGAGCAGTTCTTC.